This T cell receptor (beta chain) was profiled in a study of blood T cells in healthy people across ages. Study-level information: In model experiments, template switching was able to capture about one barcoded beta molecule for every two T cells that were present.

As regards this clonotype: The antigen is undetermined.

The study's findings and limits: Higher diversity, along with more naive CD4+ cells, distinguished long-lived donors from aged donors.

Combining a sample-barcoded 5' primer with a J-beta primer mix, a second PCR ran for roughly 7 to 12 cycles. TCRdb ran MiXCR on the 5' RACE reads and lists one entry per CDR3 protein. The data contain about 760,000 distinct CDR3 sequences, around 50% of them singletons. Trimming stripped 8 bases from V and 1 base from J, with 9 bases between. The CDR3 has 12 residues. Germline values: CDR1 MGHDK, CDR2 SYGVNS. Sequenced material: blood. This receptor was taken from a man aged 35 to 55 in good health. V and J are TRBV25-1 and TRBJ2-7; D ambiguous. This CDR3 is CASQKDSYEQYF. CDR3 DNA: TGTGCCAGCCAGAAGGATTCCTACGAGCAGTACTTC.